The clone carrying this T cell receptor (beta chain) has a handful of counts. The trim removed 2 bases at V and 4 bases at J, leaving 15 bases unmatched. The CDR3 is 19 residues long. Germline CDR1 reads LNHDA; CDR2 reads SQIVND (reference sequence). The data were taken from a study of blood T cell repertoires in COVID-19. Repertoires were generated with immunoSEQ multiplex PCR, while TCRdb's copy carries only in-frame clones and drops some. The sample consists of 25,000 to 35,000 clones, approximately 80% of them appearing once. The chain employs TRBV19 and TRBJ2-7; TRBD1 matches at 12 bases. The sample taken for sequencing was peripheral blood. The receptor comes from a woman in her seventies with acute or convalescent COVID-19. The CDR3 sequence: CASSITPGTGGGLFYEQYF. The CDR3 DNA is TGTGCCAGTAGTATAACCCCCGGGACAGGGGGCGGCCTTTTTTACGAGCAGTACTTC.